This TCR beta chain was documented in a study of cytomegalovirus exposure and HLA in healthy donors. Study-level background: Of 300 to 500 genotyped donors, more than 70% clustered with self-reported Caucasian donors.

In the case of this clone: The antigen is undetermined.

The PCR contained 60 Vbeta and 13 Jbeta primers. Clones were read by immunoSEQ multiplex PCR, and TCRdb kept only the in-frame ones, dropping some. The sample shows fewer than 250,000 clones, over 80% of them seen only once. Overall study findings and caveats: Presence/absence analyses treated sequencing depth as roughly uniform across donors. HLA restriction was apparent for most CMV-associated TCR beta chains in a later analysis.

The germline V gene encodes CDR1 SGHTA and CDR2 FQGNSA. V dropped 1 base and J dropped 0; count of bases not matched to a gene: 4. The CDR3 spans 16 residues. The TCR originated in a boy between 2 and 15 years old in good health and CMV-seronegative. Sequenced sample: PBMCs. V usage is TRBV7-2 and J usage is TRBJ2-3; TRBD2 aligns across 7 bases. The CDR3 DNA sequence: TGTGCCAGCAGCTTAGAGCTAGCGGCTAGCACAGATACGCAGTATTTT. Translation gives CASSLELAASTDTQYF.